A single sample is the source of the 18 T cell receptor beta chains below, sequenced in a study of blood T cell dynamics during melanoma immunotherapy. Time point in this sample: pre-treatment baseline. Produced via immunoSEQ multiplex PCR; TCRdb's table is partial and in-frame only. The sample gives roughly 10,000 clones, 86% of which show up once; 9.8% is in the top ten. The specimen comprised blood, sampled from a patient treated with checkpoint blockade. The receptors originated from a human donor with melanoma.

The V and J genes are TRBV19 and TRBJ1-3; no firm D call. Trimming removed 6 bases at V and 2 bases at J, with 8 bases between. The CDR3 runs 13 residues. The V gene's germline CDR1 is LNHDA and CDR2 SQIVND (reference sequence). CDR3 sequence reads: CASSKIPGNTIYF. In DNA form, the CDR3 reads TGTGCCAGTAGCAAGATTCCTGGAAACACCATATATTTT.

The chain carries TRBV18 and TRBJ2-7; 13 nucleotides align to TRBD2. The CDR3 runs to 17 residues. V shed 3 bases, J shed 4 bases, and the junction held 9 bases outside the gene matches. Germline V gene sequence: CDR1 KGHSH, CDR2 LQKENI. The CDR3 bases are TGTGCCAGCTCACCTTTTGGGACTAGCGGGGTTTCATACGAGCAGTACTTC. Residues: CASSPFGTSGVSYEQYF. Variable domain in full (rest from reference TRBV18 and TRBJ2-7): NAGVMQNPRHLVRRRGQEARLRCSPMKGHSHVYWYRQLPEEGLKFMVYLQKENIIDESGMPKERFSAEFPKEGPSILRIQQVVRGDSAAYFCASSPFGTSGVSYEQYFGPGTRLTVT.

The J gene is TRBJ2-7, the V gene TRBV6-1; D gene unclear. Germline V gene sequence: CDR1 MNHNS, CDR2 SASEGT. Trimming took 5 bases from V and 2 from J, leaving 10 bases between them. The length of the CDR3 is 13 residues. CDR3 in amino acids: CASSTAGTYEQYF. In nucleotides, the CDR3 is TGTGCCAGCAGTACGGCTGGAACCTACGAGCAGTACTTC.

J is TRBJ2-3 and V is TRBV15; the match to TRBD2 covers 10 bases. The germline V gene has CDR1 LNHNV and CDR2 YYDKDF (reference sequence). J lost 5 bases, V lost 1 base, and 3 bases had no gene match. This CDR3 spans 15 amino acids. The CDR3 DNA reads as TGTGCCACCAGCAGAGTTAGCGGGGGGAGAGATACGCAGTATTTT. Translated, it gives CATSRVSGGRDTQYF. The complete variable domain, with remaining parts taken from reference TRBV15 and TRBJ2-3, reads DAMVIQNPRYQVTQFGKPVTLSCSQTLNHNVMYWYQQKSSQAPKLLFHYYDKDFNNEADTPDNFQSRRPNTSFCFLDIRSPGLGDTAMYLCATSRVSGGRDTQYFGPGTRLTVL.

This sequence joins TRBV19 and TRBJ1-1; perhaps TRBD1 as D (5 bases). The CDR3 spans 15 residues. In germline, CDR1 is LNHDA, CDR2 SQIVND (reference sequence). V was shortened by 5 bases and J by 4 bases, with 17 bases between the two germline ends. CDR3 bases: TGTGCCAGTAGTCGACTCGACAGAGATAGCACTGAAGCTTTCTTT. Its protein is CASSRLDRDSTEAFF.

The V call is TRBV9, the J call TRBJ2-5, with D perhaps being TRBD1 or TRBD2 (7 bases each). CDR3 length equals 14 residues. V was trimmed by 6 bases and J by 1 base, leaving 13 bases between them. CDR1 is SGDLS and CDR2 is YYNGEE in the germline V gene. In DNA, the CDR3 is TGTGCCAGCAATCCCAGGGGGGGCCAAGAGACCCAGTACTTC. Amino acid sequence: CASNPRGGQETQYF.

The chain combines TRBV5-4 with TRBJ1-4; D is undetermined. V shed 4 bases and J shed 7 bases, with 14 bases lying between them. CDR1 and CDR2 (germline): SGHNT, YYREEE (reference sequence). The CDR3 loop spans 14 amino acids. The CDR3 coding sequence is TGTGCCAGCAGCGGAAAGGACGGTAGTGAAAAACTGTTTTTT. It specifies CASSGKDGSEKLFF.

The rearrangement links TRBV5-6 to TRBJ1-1, with D perhaps matching TRBD1 (6 bases). The V gene's germline CDR1 is SGHDT and CDR2 YYEEEE. The CDR3 totals 14 residues. Trimming left V 3 bases short and J 0 bases short, with 9 bases between. The CDR3 is CASSSGTLNTEAFF. The CDR3 DNA is TGTGCCAGCAGCTCCGGGACATTGAACACTGAAGCTTTCTTT.

The chain has TRBV7-2 and TRBJ1-1; D unresolved. The length of the CDR3 is 16 residues. Germline V gives CDR1 SGHTA, CDR2 FQGNSA. V was trimmed by 0 bases and J by 1 base, leaving 12 bases between them. The CDR3 region is CASSLAIDRANTEAFF. CDR3 coding DNA: TGTGCCAGCAGCTTAGCGATCGACCGGGCGAACACTGAAGCTTTCTTT.

The rearrangement links TRBV10-2 to TRBJ2-7; TRBD1 aligns across 7 bases. With 4 bases clipped from V and 5 bases from J, the junction kept 5 bases outside the gene matches. CDR1 is WSHSY, CDR2 SAAADI, per germline. The CDR3 runs to 13 residues. Here the CDR3 DNA reads TGCGCCAGCAGTGGTACAGGGGTCCACGAGCAGTACTTC. Translated: CASSGTGVHEQYF.

The chain joins TRBV15 to TRBJ2-2; D possibly corresponds to TRBD2 (6 bases). Germline loops: CDR1 LNHNV, CDR2 YYDKDF (reference sequence). V dropped 0 bases and J dropped 2 bases, with 16 bases sitting between them. The CDR3 totals 18 residues. The CDR3 sequence: CATSRDLRGTHNTGELFF. CDR3 in DNA: TGTGCCACCAGCAGAGATCTAAGAGGGACTCACAACACCGGGGAGCTGTTTTTT. Full variable domain (outside the CDR3, taken from reference TRBV15 and TRBJ2-2): DAMVIQNPRYQVTQFGKPVTLSCSQTLNHNVMYWYQQKSSQAPKLLFHYYDKDFNNEADTPDNFQSRRPNTSFCFLDIRSPGLGDTAMYLCATSRDLRGTHNTGELFFGEGSRLTVL.

The V call is TRBV7-2, the J call TRBJ2-3; the D is unclear. V gave up 5 bases and J gave up 1 base, with 19 bases separating them. Germline V gene data show CDR1 as SGHTA and CDR2 as FQGNSA. The CDR3 runs 17 residues. The DNA of the CDR3 is TGTGCCAGCAGCCCTGAATCCGTCCAGCGTCGCACAGATACGCAGTATTTT. It is translated as CASSPESVQRRTDTQYF.

This rearrangement joins TRBV11-2 to TRBJ1-4, with TRBD1 identical over 9 bases. Unmatched junction bases numbered 6, after V lost 4 bases and J lost 3 bases. Germline V lookup: CDR1 SGHAT, CDR2 FQNNGV. This CDR3 region has 16 residues. The CDR3 DNA reads TGTGCCAGCAGCTCCCCGGGACAGGGACCTAATGAAAAACTGTTTTTT. Translating it yields CASSSPGQGPNEKLFF.

The V gene is TRBV10-3, the J gene TRBJ2-3; no firm D call. Looked up from germline, CDR1 is ENHRY and CDR2 is SYGVKD. Between the trimmed V and J ends, which lost 10 bases and 0 bases, there was a span of 5 bases. The CDR3 has 11 residues. CDR3 protein: CASHSTDTQYF. The CDR3 nucleotides are TGTGCCAGCCATAGCACAGATACGCAGTATTTT.

This chain links TRBV29-1 with TRBJ1-1, with TRBD1 identical over 8 bases. V lost 8 bases and J lost 5; bases outside the gene matches: 4. The germline V gene has CDR1 SQVTM and CDR2 ANQGSEA. CDR3 length: 11 residues. Here the CDR3 reads CSTRQGTEAFF. As DNA, the CDR3 is TGCAGCACTCGACAGGGGACTGAAGCTTTCTTT.

The gene calls are TRBV10-2 and TRBJ2-2; 8 bases fit TRBD1. The germline CDR1 and CDR2 sequences are WSHSY and SAAADI. V lost 8 bases, J lost 7 bases, and 3 bases stayed unmatched. CDR3 size: 12 residues. The CDR3, as DNA: TGCGCCAGCGACAGGGGTAGCGGGGAGCTGTTTTTT. It specifies CASDRGSGELFF.

The chain is built from TRBV7-6 and TRBJ2-7; 12 bases fit TRBD2. J lost 4 bases, V lost 5 bases, and 12 bases had no gene match. The CDR3 totals 17 residues. Germline V CDR1 and CDR2: SGHVS, FNYEAQ. The CDR3 DNA is TGTGCCAGCAGCGGCGAAACGACTAGCGGGAGAAGGTACGAGCAGTACTTC. Translation gives CASSGETTSGRRYEQYF. The entire variable domain, with the rest obtained from reference TRBV7-6 and TRBJ2-7, is as follows: GAGVSQSPRYKVTKRGQDVALRCDPISGHVSLYWYRQALGQGPEFLTYFNYEAQQDKSGLPNDRFSAERPEGSISTLTIQRTEQRDSAMYRCASSGETTSGRRYEQYFGPGTRLTVT.

The rearrangement links TRBV5-4 to TRBJ1-2, with D perhaps TRBD1 (6 bases). The CDR3 is 13 residues long. Trimming cost V 2 bases and J 6 bases, with 11 bases left between them. The germline gives CDR1 SGHNT, CDR2 YYREEE (reference sequence). This chain's CDR3 is CASSFIQGDGYTF. The CDR3 DNA is TGTGCCAGCAGCTTCATACAGGGAGATGGCTACACCTTC.